These T cell receptor beta chains were read from a single sample in a study of shared clonotypes between healthy human individuals. Data came from immunoSEQ multiplex PCR; TCRdb stores just in-frame clones and leaves some out. Among 560,000 or so clones, roughly 96% were seen once, and the ten largest hold less than 0.12%. The sequencing sample was made of naive CD8+ T cells sorted from blood. The receptors were gathered from a woman under 40 in good health. CDR3s include the opening cysteine and the closing phenylalanine or tryptophan. Fields, in order: J gene, clone size, V gene, D gene, CDR3 DNA, CDR3 protein. A D gene is named only where the DNA matches it firmly. The size entry is marked missing in some rows and otherwise reads once, few, many or a size class.

J: TRBJ2-7; size: .; V: TRBV6-1; D: TRBD1; DNA: TGTGCCAGCAGAGAACTGGGGACAGGGGGCTCCTACGAGCAGTACTTC; CDR3: CASRELGTGGSYEQYF
J: TRBJ2-7; size: .; V: TRBV5-4; D: .; DNA: TGTGCCAGCAGCTTGTTTACAGGGTCGGCGCAGTACTTC; CDR3: CASSLFTGSAQYF
J: TRBJ1-2; size: .; V: TRBV5-6; D: TRBD1; DNA: TGTGCCAGCAGCCTGGACAGGTCTAACTATGGCTACACCTTC; CDR3: CASSLDRSNYGYTF
J: TRBJ2-7; size: .; V: TRBV11-2; D: .; DNA: TGTGCCAGCAGCTTAGGAGGAGGGGGAGTGCTCTACGAGCAGTACTTC; CDR3: CASSLGGGGVLYEQYF
J: TRBJ2-5; size: .; V: TRBV2; D: .; DNA: TGTGCCAGCAGGGAACTTACAGGCGAAGAGACCCAGTACTTC; CDR3: CASRELTGEETQYF
J: TRBJ2-7; size: .; V: TRBV7-9; D: .; DNA: TGTGCCAGCAGCCCAGCGGCAGCACCCTACGAGCAGTACTTC; CDR3: CASSPAAAPYEQYF
J: TRBJ2-7; size: .; V: TRBV20-1; D: .; DNA: TGCAGTGCATTAGAGGTCTACGAGCAGTACTTC; CDR3: CSALEVYEQYF
J: TRBJ2-7; size: .; V: TRBV27; D: .; DNA: TGTGCCAGCGGGGACTACGAGCAGTACTTC; CDR3: CASGDYEQYF
J: TRBJ1-2; size: .; V: TRBV13; D: TRBD1; DNA: TGTGCCAGCAGCGCCGGAACAGGGGGCCCCTATGGCTACACCTTC; CDR3: CASSAGTGGPYGYTF
J: TRBJ1-5; size: .; V: TRBV7-5; D: .; DNA: TGTGTCAGAAGTCCGCCCTGGGCTGGGCCCCAGCATTTT; CDR3: CVRSPPWAGPQHF
J: TRBJ2-7; size: once; V: TRBV7-9; D: TRBD1; DNA: TGTGCCAGCAGCCTCCGACAGGGATACGAGCAGTACTTC; CDR3: CASSLRQGYEQYF
J: TRBJ1-2; size: once; V: TRBV28; D: TRBD1; DNA: TGTGCCAGCAGTTTAGGACAGGGGGTATCTTCTGGCTACACCTTC; CDR3: CASSLGQGVSSGYTF
J: TRBJ2-7; size: once; V: TRBV7-1; D: .; DNA: TGTGCCAGCAGCCCGACCTCCTACGAGCAGTACTTC; CDR3: CASSPTSYEQYF
J: TRBJ2-1; size: once; V: TRBV5-6; D: TRBD1; DNA: TGTGCCAGCAGCTTGGGGACAGGGATTACCTACAATGAGCAGTTCTTC; CDR3: CASSLGTGITYNEQFF
J: TRBJ2-5; size: .; V: TRBV7-5; D: .; DNA: TGTGTCAGAAGCTCGACAGGATACCAAGAGACCCAGTACTTC; CDR3: CVRSSTGYQETQYF
J: TRBJ2-1; size: .; V: TRBV9; D: .; DNA: TGTGCCAGCAGCTGGCAGTCGCACACGAATGAGCAGTTCTTC; CDR3: CASSWQSHTNEQFF
J: TRBJ2-1; size: .; V: TRBV5-1; D: .; DNA: TGCGCCAGCAGCGGGGACATGAATGAGCAGTTCTTC; CDR3: CASSGDMNEQFF
J: TRBJ2-5; size: .; V: TRBV28; D: TRBD2; DNA: TGTGCCAGCAGTTTGGAGGGGAGGGGCCAAGAGACCCAGTACTTC; CDR3: CASSLEGRGQETQYF
J: TRBJ2-7; size: .; V: TRBV2; D: TRBD2; DNA: TGTGCCAGTACGGGACTAGCGTTCCCCTACGAGCAGTACTTC; CDR3: CASTGLAFPYEQYF
J: TRBJ2-2; size: .; V: TRBV15; D: .; DNA: TGTGCCACCAGCAGTGATATGTTGGGGAGAGGGACGGATGGGACCGGGGAGCTGTTTTTT; CDR3: CATSSDMLGRGTDGTGELFF
J: TRBJ2-7; size: .; V: TRBV27; D: .; DNA: TGTGCCAGCAGTAACCGCGGGCCGGCAGGCGAGCAGTACTTC; CDR3: CASSNRGPAGEQYF
J: TRBJ2-7; size: .; V: TRBV28; D: .; DNA: TGTGCCAGCAGTCAGGGGCTCGAGCAGTACTTC; CDR3: CASSQGLEQYF
J: TRBJ2-2; size: once; V: TRBV15; D: .; DNA: TGTGCCACCAGCAGAGACAGGTTGGGTTTGTCCGGGGAGCTGTTTTTT; CDR3: CATSRDRLGLSGELFF
J: TRBJ2-7; size: .; V: TRBV5-1; D: TRBD2; DNA: TGCGCCAGCAGTAGCGGGAGGTTCGTGGAGCAGTACTTC; CDR3: CASSSGRFVEQYF
J: TRBJ1-5; size: .; V: TRBV6-5; D: .; DNA: TGTGCCAGCAGCCTAGGGTACAATCAGCCCCAGCATTTT; CDR3: CASSLGYNQPQHF
J: TRBJ2-3; size: .; V: TRBV28; D: TRBD2; DNA: TGTGCCAGCAGTTTAAAGTGGCCGGGACTAGCGGGAGACACAGATACGCAGTATTTT; CDR3: CASSLKWPGLAGDTDTQYF
J: TRBJ2-7; size: .; V: TRBV28; D: .; DNA: TGTGCCAGCACCTGGACGAGCTCCTACGAGCAGTACTTC; CDR3: CASTWTSSYEQYF
J: TRBJ1-1; size: .; V: TRBV5-4; D: TRBD1; DNA: TGTGCCAGCAGCTTTACAGGGGGTTCCGGTGAAGCTTTCTTT; CDR3: CASSFTGGSGEAFF
J: TRBJ2-7; size: .; V: TRBV28; D: TRBD1; DNA: TGTGCCAGCAGCCCTCCCGGGACAGTCGAATACGAGCAGTACTTC; CDR3: CASSPPGTVEYEQYF
J: TRBJ1-1; size: .; V: TRBV28; D: .; DNA: TGTGCCAGCAGTTTGGTCCCCCACACTGAAGCTTTCTTT; CDR3: CASSLVPHTEAFF
J: TRBJ2-7; size: .; V: TRBV29-1; D: .; DNA: TGCAGCGTTGAGGGTCAGGAAACCTACGAGCAGTACTTC; CDR3: CSVEGQETYEQYF
J: TRBJ2-1; size: .; V: TRBV27; D: TRBD2; DNA: TGTGCCAGCAGTTCCGGGACTAGCGGGGTGAATGAGCAGTTCTTC; CDR3: CASSSGTSGVNEQFF
J: TRBJ2-7; size: .; V: TRBV11-2; D: .; DNA: TGTGCCAGCAGCTTAGAAGTGAGGTGGTACTACGAGCAGTACTTC; CDR3: CASSLEVRWYYEQYF
J: TRBJ1-1; size: once; V: TRBV7-9; D: .; DNA: TGTGCCAGCAGCCCCTCAACAGGGAGGGCTGAAGCTTTCTTT; CDR3: CASSPSTGRAEAFF
J: TRBJ1-5; size: .; V: TRBV10-2; D: .; DNA: TGCGCCAGCAGTGTGGGCAGTATTGGCAATCAGCCCCAGCATTTT; CDR3: CASSVGSIGNQPQHF
J: TRBJ2-7; size: .; V: TRBV14; D: .; DNA: TGTGCCAGCAGCCAAGGATGGGGTTTGGGAAGCAAGGACTACGAGCAGTACTTC; CDR3: CASSQGWGLGSKDYEQYF
J: TRBJ1-6; size: .; V: TRBV7-9; D: .; DNA: TGTGCCAGCAGCTTAACGACGGGGCTCTCACCCCTCCACTTT; CDR3: CASSLTTGLSPLHF
J: TRBJ2-1; size: .; V: TRBV28; D: TRBD2; DNA: TGTGCCAGCAGTTTGGTAGCGGGAGAAGGCGTGGGATACAATGAGCAGTTCTTC; CDR3: CASSLVAGEGVGYNEQFF
J: TRBJ2-1; size: .; V: TRBV28; D: TRBD2; DNA: TGTGCCAGCAGAGCCGCGGGACTAGCGGGAGATGAGCAGTTCTTC; CDR3: CASRAAGLAGDEQFF
J: TRBJ2-1; size: .; V: TRBV29-1; D: .; DNA: TGCAGCGTTGAGGGGGCGGCGGGAAGGAATGAGCAGTTCTTC; CDR3: CSVEGAAGRNEQFF
J: TRBJ2-3; size: .; V: TRBV7-9; D: .; DNA: TGTGCCAGCAGCCAACAGGAGTGGACAGATACGCAGTATTTT; CDR3: CASSQQEWTDTQYF
J: TRBJ2-7; size: .; V: TRBV29-1; D: .; DNA: TGCAGCGTCGTGGTTGCAAGGGGGCAGTACTTC; CDR3: CSVVVARGQYF
J: TRBJ2-7; size: .; V: TRBV5-6; D: .; DNA: TGTGCCAGCAGCCCGATCCGCGGGACAACCTACGAGCAGTACTTC; CDR3: CASSPIRGTTYEQYF
J: TRBJ1-2; size: .; V: TRBV29-1; D: .; DNA: TGCAGCGTTGAAGGTTGGTCTCCCCTCTATGGCTACACCTTC; CDR3: CSVEGWSPLYGYTF
J: TRBJ2-7; size: .; V: TRBV30; D: .; DNA: TGTGCCTGGAAGGGGGGTTCCTACGAGCAGTACTTC; CDR3: CAWKGGSYEQYF
J: TRBJ1-3; size: .; V: TRBV10-2; D: TRBD1; DNA: TGCGCCAGCAGTGAAGGGACAGGGGGAGGAAACACCATATATTTT; CDR3: CASSEGTGGGNTIYF
J: TRBJ1-1; size: .; V: TRBV19; D: TRBD1; DNA: TGTGCCAGTAGTATAGGGCGGAGACAGGGATCGGACACTGAAGCTTTCTTT; CDR3: CASSIGRRQGSDTEAFF
J: TRBJ2-1; size: .; V: TRBV7-9; D: TRBD2; DNA: TGTGCCAGCAGCTACTTCGGCGGGAGCTACAATGAGCAGTTCTTC; CDR3: CASSYFGGSYNEQFF
J: TRBJ1-2; size: .; V: TRBV2; D: .; DNA: TGTGCCAGCAGTGAAGGGCAGGGCGCTGGTGGCTACACCTTC; CDR3: CASSEGQGAGGYTF
J: TRBJ1-5; size: .; V: TRBV7-8; D: TRBD1; DNA: TGTGCCAGCAGCTCCGGACAGGGGGCATTGCAGCCCCAGCATTTT; CDR3: CASSSGQGALQPQHF
J: TRBJ1-5; size: .; V: TRBV19; D: TRBD1; DNA: TGTGCCAGTAGTCTAGGACAGGGGGCACGTCAGCCCCAGCATTTT; CDR3: CASSLGQGARQPQHF
J: TRBJ2-1; size: .; V: TRBV7-8; D: .; DNA: TGTGCCAGCAGCCCTATACCGGGCCACGAGGAGGCCTACAATGAGCAGTTCTTC; CDR3: CASSPIPGHEEAYNEQFF
J: TRBJ2-1; size: .; V: TRBV28; D: TRBD2; DNA: TGTGCCAGCAGTTTAACTAGCGGGAGTGTCTACAATGAGCAGTTCTTC; CDR3: CASSLTSGSVYNEQFF
J: TRBJ2-7; size: .; V: TRBV4-1; D: TRBD1; DNA: TGCGCCAGCAGCCAATTGACCGGGACAGGGGACGAGCAGTACTTC; CDR3: CASSQLTGTGDEQYF
J: TRBJ2-2; size: .; V: TRBV5-4; D: .; DNA: TGTGCCAGCAGCTTATACACCGGGGAGCTGTTTTTT; CDR3: CASSLYTGELFF
J: TRBJ2-7; size: .; V: TRBV15; D: .; DNA: TGTGCCACCAGCAGAGAATGGATCTCCGAGCAGTACTTC; CDR3: CATSREWISEQYF
J: TRBJ2-3; size: .; V: TRBV28; D: .; DNA: TGTGCCAGCAGTTTACGGGATACGCAGTATTTT; CDR3: CASSLRDTQYF